A selection of T cell receptor beta chains follows, all from one sample in a study of T cell responses to AZD1222 COVID-19 vaccine. Sequenced by immunoSEQ multiplex PCR; TCRdb stores in-frame clones only, minus some. Of roughly 140,000 clones listed, approximately 90% are singletons. The source material was peripheral blood, sampled on day 0 of AZD1222 vaccination. The receptors shown here come from an adult in good health. Each CDR3 is given with its conserved first and last residue. A D gene is named only where the DNA matches it firmly. The size of a clone is reported for some rows only, either as once, few or many, or as a class for expanded clones.

v_call	d_call	j_call	clone_size	cdr3_nt	cdr3_aa
TRBV4-1	.	TRBJ2-3	.	TGCGCCAGCAGCCAGGCCCCTTGGGGGAAGGGATGGTATTTT	CASSQAPWGKGWYF
TRBV13	.	TRBJ2-1	once	TGTGCCAGCAGCTCCACAGTGACGAGCTCCTACAATGAGCAGTTCTTC	CASSSTVTSSYNEQFF
TRBV30	TRBD2	TRBJ2-7	.	TGTGCCTGGAAGCGGGGGCTACTCTCCTACGAGCAGTACTTC	CAWKRGLLSYEQYF
TRBV7-9	TRBD2	TRBJ2-1	.	TGTGCCAGCAGCTTGGGACTAGCGGTGCCCTACAATGAGCAGTTCTTC	CASSLGLAVPYNEQFF
TRBV5-5	.	TRBJ1-6	once	TGTGCCAGCAGCTTCATGGACCTGGGATTAAGCTCCTATAATTCACCCCTCCACTTT	CASSFMDLGLSSYNSPLHF
TRBV28	.	TRBJ1-6	.	TGTGCCAGCAGAAAACGGGCGTACCTTGTCGGTAATTCACCCCTCCACTTT	CASRKRAYLVGNSPLHF
TRBV6-5	.	TRBJ1-1	.	TGTGCCAGCAGACCAACGGAGAACACTGAAGCTTTCTTT	CASRPTENTEAFF
TRBV19	.	TRBJ1-1	.	TGTGCCAGTAGTATCCCAGGGGATATGAACACTGAAGCTTTCTTT	CASSIPGDMNTEAFF
TRBV7-2	.	TRBJ1-4	.	TGTGCCAGCAGCCCCCGGACAGACTACAATGAAAAACTGTTTTTT	CASSPRTDYNEKLFF
TRBV25-1	.	TRBJ1-1	.	TGTGCCAGCAAGGGCTGGAAGAACACTGAAGCTTTCTTT	CASKGWKNTEAFF
TRBV18	.	TRBJ1-1	.	TGTGCCAGCTCACCACAATGGGTGGAGAACCCTGAAGCTTTCTTT	CASSPQWVENPEAFF
TRBV27	.	TRBJ1-2	.	TGTGCCAGCAGTACCGGGAAGAGGGGCTACACCTTC	CASSTGKRGYTF
TRBV12-3/TRBV12-4	.	TRBJ2-5	.	TGTGCCAGCAGGACAGGAGCCCAAGAGACCCAGTACTTC	CASRTGAQETQYF
TRBV6-6	TRBD1	TRBJ1-5	.	TGTGCCAGCAGTCCCTGGGGCGCAGGGGGTAGCAATCAGCCCCAGCATTTT	CASSPWGAGGSNQPQHF
TRBV2	.	TRBJ2-2	.	TGTGCCAGCAGTGAACGGGACCCCGCGGGCGGAGCCGGGGAGCTGTTTTTT	CASSERDPAGGAGELFF
TRBV30	.	TRBJ2-2	.	TGTGCCTGGATTCGTCAGGGATACACCGGGGAGCTGTTTTTT	CAWIRQGYTGELFF
TRBV6-5	TRBD2	TRBJ2-5	.	TGTGCCAGCAGTTACTTCGCGGGAGGGAACCAAGAGACCCAGTACTTC	CASSYFAGGNQETQYF
TRBV11-2	.	TRBJ2-2	medium-sized	TGTGCCAGCAGCTTGTATCCTACAGGGATCACCGGGGAGCTGTTTTTT	CASSLYPTGITGELFF
TRBV19	TRBD1	TRBJ1-2	.	TGTGCCAGTAGCTGGACAGGGAACTATGGCTACACCTTC	CASSWTGNYGYTF
TRBV28	.	TRBJ1-1	.	TGTGCCAGCAGGGTCCGGAGGACTGAAGCTTTCTTT	CASRVRRTEAFF
TRBV15	.	TRBJ1-2	.	TGTGCCACCAGCCCCTCCCCCAGGGAACATCCATATGGCTACACCTTC	CATSPSPREHPYGYTF
TRBV6-6	TRBD1	TRBJ2-7	.	TGTGCCAGCAGTATCGGACAGGCGAGCTACGAGCAGTACTTC	CASSIGQASYEQYF
TRBV27	.	TRBJ2-7	.	TGTGCCAGCAGTTTATCAGGGGGCTACGAGCAGTACTTC	CASSLSGGYEQYF
TRBV19	.	TRBJ1-3	.	TGTGCCAGTAGTAGGGCCGATTCGTCCCCTGGAAACACCATATATTTT	CASSRADSSPGNTIYF
TRBV6-1	.	TRBJ2-7	.	TGTGCCAGCAGTGACCAGGGCCCTACCTACGAGCAGTACTTC	CASSDQGPTYEQYF
TRBV7-9	TRBD2	TRBJ2-1	.	TGTGCCAGCAGCGGAGGGGGACTAGCAGGGCTCAATGAGCAGTTCTTC	CASSGGGLAGLNEQFF
TRBV4-2	.	TRBJ1-4	once	TGTGCCAGCAGCCAAGATCCCCACGGGGCTGATGAAAAACTGTTTTTT	CASSQDPHGADEKLFF
TRBV6-1	.	TRBJ1-2	once	TGTGCCAGCAGTGAAGCAGGCGGTATGCGGGGCTACACCTTC	CASSEAGGMRGYTF
TRBV5-8	.	TRBJ1-2	.	TGTGCCAGCAGAAGGTTGAATTCTAACTATGGCTACACCTTC	CASRRLNSNYGYTF
TRBV4-1	.	TRBJ2-7	.	TGCGCCAGCAGCCAAGACGGGAGAACTAGCCCATATTCCTACGAGCAGTACTTC	CASSQDGRTSPYSYEQYF
TRBV30	.	TRBJ1-4	.	TGTGCCTGGAAGCAGTGGAGGACTAATGAAAAACTGTTTTTT	CAWKQWRTNEKLFF
TRBV14	TRBD2	TRBJ2-1	.	TGTGCCAGCAGCCAAGATCGGGGTTGGACTAGCGGGCGGGAGCAGTTCTTC	CASSQDRGWTSGREQFF
TRBV4-2	TRBD1	TRBJ1-2	.	TGTGCCAGCAGCCAAGATCCCGGACAGGCTTATGGCTACACCTTC	CASSQDPGQAYGYTF
TRBV12-5	.	TRBJ2-3	.	TGTGCTAGTGGTCCGGGACACCCCTCATATTTT	CASGPGHPSYF
TRBV7-3	.	TRBJ1-1	.	TGTGCCAGCAGCTTTACGTGGAACACTGAAGCTTTCTTT	CASSFTWNTEAFF
TRBV18	.	TRBJ1-2	.	TGTGCCAGCCGGGGCAGGAATGACTACACCTTC	CASRGRNDYTF
TRBV5-5	.	TRBJ2-7	.	TGTGCCAGCAGCTTGGAATGGGTCGCCTACGAGCAGTACTTC	CASSLEWVAYEQYF